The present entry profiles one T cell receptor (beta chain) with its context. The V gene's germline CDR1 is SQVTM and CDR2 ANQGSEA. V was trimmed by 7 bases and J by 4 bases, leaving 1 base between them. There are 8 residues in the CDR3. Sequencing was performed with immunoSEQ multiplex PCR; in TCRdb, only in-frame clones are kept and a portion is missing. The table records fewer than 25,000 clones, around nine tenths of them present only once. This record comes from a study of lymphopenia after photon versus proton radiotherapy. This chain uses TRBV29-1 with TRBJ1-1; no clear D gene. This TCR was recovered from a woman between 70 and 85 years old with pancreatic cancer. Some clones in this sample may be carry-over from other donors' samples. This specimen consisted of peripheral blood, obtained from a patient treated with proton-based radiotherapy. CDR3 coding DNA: TGCAGCGCCACTGAAGCTTTCTTT. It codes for CSATEAFF.